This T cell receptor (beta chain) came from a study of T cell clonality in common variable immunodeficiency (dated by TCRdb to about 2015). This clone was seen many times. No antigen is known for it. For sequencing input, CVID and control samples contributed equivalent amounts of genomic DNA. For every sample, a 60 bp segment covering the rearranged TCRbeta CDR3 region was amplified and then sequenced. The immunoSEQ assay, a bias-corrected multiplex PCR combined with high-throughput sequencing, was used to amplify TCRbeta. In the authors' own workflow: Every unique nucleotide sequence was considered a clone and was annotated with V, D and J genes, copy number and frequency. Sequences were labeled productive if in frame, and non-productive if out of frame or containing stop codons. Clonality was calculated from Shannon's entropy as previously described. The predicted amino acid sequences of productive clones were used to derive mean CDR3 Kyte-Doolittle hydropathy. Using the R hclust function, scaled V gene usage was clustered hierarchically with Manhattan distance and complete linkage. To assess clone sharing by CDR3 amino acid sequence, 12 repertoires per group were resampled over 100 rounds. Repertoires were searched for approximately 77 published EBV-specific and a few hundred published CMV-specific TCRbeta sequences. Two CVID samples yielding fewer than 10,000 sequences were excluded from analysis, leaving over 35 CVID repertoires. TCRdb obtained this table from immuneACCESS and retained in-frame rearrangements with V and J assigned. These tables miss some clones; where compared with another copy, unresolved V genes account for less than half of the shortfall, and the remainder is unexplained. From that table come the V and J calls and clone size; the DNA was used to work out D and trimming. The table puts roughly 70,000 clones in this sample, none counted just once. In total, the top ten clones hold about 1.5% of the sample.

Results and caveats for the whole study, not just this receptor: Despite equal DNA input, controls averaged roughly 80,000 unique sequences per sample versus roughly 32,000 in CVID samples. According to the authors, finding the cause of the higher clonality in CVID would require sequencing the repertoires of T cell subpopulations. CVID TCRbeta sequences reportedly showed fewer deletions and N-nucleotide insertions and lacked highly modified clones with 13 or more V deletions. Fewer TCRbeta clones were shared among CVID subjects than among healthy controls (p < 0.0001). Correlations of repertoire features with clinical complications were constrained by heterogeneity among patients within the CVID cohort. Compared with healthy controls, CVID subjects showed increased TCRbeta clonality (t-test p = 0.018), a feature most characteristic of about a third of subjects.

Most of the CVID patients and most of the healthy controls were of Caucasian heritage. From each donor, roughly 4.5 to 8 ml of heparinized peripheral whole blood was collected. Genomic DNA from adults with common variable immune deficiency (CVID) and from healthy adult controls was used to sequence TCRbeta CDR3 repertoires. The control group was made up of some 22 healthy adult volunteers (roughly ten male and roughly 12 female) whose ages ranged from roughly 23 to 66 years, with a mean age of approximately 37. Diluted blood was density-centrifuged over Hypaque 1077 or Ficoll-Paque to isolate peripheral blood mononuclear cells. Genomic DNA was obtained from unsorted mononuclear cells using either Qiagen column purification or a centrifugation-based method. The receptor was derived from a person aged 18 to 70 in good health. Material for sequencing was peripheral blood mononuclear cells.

The CDR3 in this case is CASSPRGARETQYF. The sequenced CDR3 bases are TGTGCCAGCAGCCCCAGGGGAGCCAGAGAGACC. The chain is encoded by TRBV7-3 joined to TRBJ2-5, and TRBD1 may be the D gene, going by 6 matching bases. Read coverage stops 3 residues before the CDR3 terminus; the germline J gene supplies the remainder. CDR1 is given as SGHTA and CDR2 as FQGTGA, both from the germline V gene. Between the V and J ends, shortened by 5 bases and 4 bases respectively, the junction contains 14 bases. From its cysteine to its phenylalanine, the CDR3 spans 14 amino acids. The CDR3 was read in part: 33 bases, with the frame set at base 1.